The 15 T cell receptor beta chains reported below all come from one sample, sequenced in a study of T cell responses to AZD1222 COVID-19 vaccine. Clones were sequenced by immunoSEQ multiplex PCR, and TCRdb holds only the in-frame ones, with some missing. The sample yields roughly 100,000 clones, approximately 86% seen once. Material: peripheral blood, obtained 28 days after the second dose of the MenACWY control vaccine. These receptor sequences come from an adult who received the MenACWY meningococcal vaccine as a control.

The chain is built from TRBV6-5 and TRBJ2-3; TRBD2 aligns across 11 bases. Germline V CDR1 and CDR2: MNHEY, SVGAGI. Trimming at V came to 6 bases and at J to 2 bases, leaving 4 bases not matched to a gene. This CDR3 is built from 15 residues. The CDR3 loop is CASRSSGGFTDTQYF. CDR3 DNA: TGTGCCAGCAGATCTAGCGGGGGGTTCACAGATACGCAGTATTTT.

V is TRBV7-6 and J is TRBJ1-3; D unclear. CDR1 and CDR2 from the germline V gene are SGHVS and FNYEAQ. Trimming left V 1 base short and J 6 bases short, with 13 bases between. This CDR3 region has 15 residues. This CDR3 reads CASSLEGSRLNTIYF. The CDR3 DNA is TGTGCCAGCAGCTTAGAAGGGTCCCGCCTAAACACCATATATTTT.

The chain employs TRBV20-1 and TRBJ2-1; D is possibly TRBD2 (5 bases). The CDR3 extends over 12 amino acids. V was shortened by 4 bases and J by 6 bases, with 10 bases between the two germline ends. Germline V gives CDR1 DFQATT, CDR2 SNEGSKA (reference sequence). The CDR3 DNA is TGCAGTGCTATTGACTACGGCAATGAGCAGTTCTTC. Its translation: CSAIDYGNEQFF.

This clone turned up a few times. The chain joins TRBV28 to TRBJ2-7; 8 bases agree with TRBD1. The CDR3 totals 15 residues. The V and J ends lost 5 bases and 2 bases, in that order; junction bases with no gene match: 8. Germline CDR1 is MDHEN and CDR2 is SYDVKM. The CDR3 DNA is TGTGCCAGCAGTCTCTCAGGGGGCGCGACCTACGAGCAGTACTTC. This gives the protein CASSLSGGATYEQYF.

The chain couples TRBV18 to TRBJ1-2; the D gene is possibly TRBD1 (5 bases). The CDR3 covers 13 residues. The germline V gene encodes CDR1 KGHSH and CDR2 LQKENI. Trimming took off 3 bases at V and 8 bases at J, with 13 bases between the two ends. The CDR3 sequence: CASSPKDTGGYTF. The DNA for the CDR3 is TGTGCCAGCTCACCGAAGGACACCGGAGGCTACACCTTC.

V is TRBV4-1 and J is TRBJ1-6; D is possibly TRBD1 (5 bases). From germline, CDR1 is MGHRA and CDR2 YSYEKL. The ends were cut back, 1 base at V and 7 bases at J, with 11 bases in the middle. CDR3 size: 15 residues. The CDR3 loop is CASSQVLQENSPLHF. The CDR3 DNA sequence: TGCGCCAGCAGCCAAGTATTACAGGAAAATTCACCCCTCCACTTT.

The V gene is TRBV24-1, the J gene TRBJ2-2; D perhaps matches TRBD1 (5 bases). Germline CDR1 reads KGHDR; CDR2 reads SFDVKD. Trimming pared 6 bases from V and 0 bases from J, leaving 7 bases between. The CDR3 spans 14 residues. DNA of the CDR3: TGTGCCACCAGTCGGACATCGAACACCGGGGAGCTGTTTTTT. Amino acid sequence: CATSRTSNTGELFF.

CDR3: CASSPYRENTIYF. CDR3 sequence (DNA): TGTGCCAGCAGTCCCTACCGAGAAAACACCATATATTTT. The rearrangement joins TRBV6-5 to TRBJ1-3; D gene unclear. CDR1 and CDR2 (germline): MNHEY, SVGAGI. The CDR3 totals 13 residues. V shed 5 bases and J shed 6 bases, with 11 bases lying between them.

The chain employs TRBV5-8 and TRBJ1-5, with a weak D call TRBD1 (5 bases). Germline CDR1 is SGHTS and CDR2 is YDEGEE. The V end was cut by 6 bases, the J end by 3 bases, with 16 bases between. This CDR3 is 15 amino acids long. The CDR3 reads CASTLGTGYNQPQHF. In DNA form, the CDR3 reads TGTGCCAGCACCCTTGGGACCGGATACAATCAGCCCCAGCATTTT.

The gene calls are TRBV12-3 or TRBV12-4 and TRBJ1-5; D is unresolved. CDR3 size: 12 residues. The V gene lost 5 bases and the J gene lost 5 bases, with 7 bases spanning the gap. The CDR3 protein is CASSRGDQPQHF. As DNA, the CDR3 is TGTGCCAGCAGTCGGGGAGATCAGCCCCAGCATTTT.

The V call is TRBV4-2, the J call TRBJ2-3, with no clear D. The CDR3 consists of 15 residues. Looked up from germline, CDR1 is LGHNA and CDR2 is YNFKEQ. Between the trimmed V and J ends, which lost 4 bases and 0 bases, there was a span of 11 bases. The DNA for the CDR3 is TGTGCCAGCAGCCCCTCCCTGACTAGCACAGATACGCAGTATTTT. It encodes CASSPSLTSTDTQYF.

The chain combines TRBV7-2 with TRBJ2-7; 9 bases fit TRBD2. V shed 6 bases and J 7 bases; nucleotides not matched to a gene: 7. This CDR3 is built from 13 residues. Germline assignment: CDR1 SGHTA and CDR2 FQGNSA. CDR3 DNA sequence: TGTGCCAGCAGAGATGGCGGGGGGGGAGAGCAGTACTTC. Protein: CASRDGGGGEQYF. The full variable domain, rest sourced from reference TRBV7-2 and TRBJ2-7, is GAGVSQSPSNKVTEKGKDVELRCDPISGHTALYWYRQSLGQGLEFLIYFQGNSAPDKSGLPSDRFSAERTGGSVSTLTIQRTQQEDSAVYLCASRDGGGGEQYFGPGTRLTVT.

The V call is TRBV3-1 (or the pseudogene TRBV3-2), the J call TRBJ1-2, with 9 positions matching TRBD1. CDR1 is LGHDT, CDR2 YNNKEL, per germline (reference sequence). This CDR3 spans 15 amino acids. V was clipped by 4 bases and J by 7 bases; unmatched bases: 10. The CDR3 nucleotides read TGTGCCAGCAGCCCCCAGTGGGGACAGGGAGGTGGCTACACCTTC. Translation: CASSPQWGQGGGYTF.

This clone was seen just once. The CDR3: CASSYVRGSTDTQYF. Here the CDR3 DNA reads TGTGCCAGCAGTTACGTGCGGGGGAGCACAGATACGCAGTATTTT. This chain joins TRBV6-2 or TRBV6-3 and TRBJ2-3; TRBD2 agrees at 7 bases. Per germline, CDR1 MNHEY and CDR2 SVGEGT. The CDR3 is made up of 15 amino acids. V lost 2 bases to trimming and J lost 0 bases; unmatched junction nucleotides: 2.

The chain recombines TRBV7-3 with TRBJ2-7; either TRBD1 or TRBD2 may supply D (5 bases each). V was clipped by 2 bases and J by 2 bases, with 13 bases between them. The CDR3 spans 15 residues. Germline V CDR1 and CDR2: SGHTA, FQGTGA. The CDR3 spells CASSLRSGRPYEQYF. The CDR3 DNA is TGTGCCAGCAGCTTACGCTCAGGGAGACCCTACGAGCAGTACTTC.